This T cell receptor (beta chain) was captured by sequencing in a study of cytomegalovirus exposure and HLA in healthy donors. Germline lookup yields CDR1 SEHNR and CDR2 FQNEAQ (reference sequence). Between the trimmed V and J ends, which lost 6 bases and 6 bases, there was a span of 18 bases. The CDR3 sequence is 15 residues long. PCR amplification relied on 60 Vbeta primers (plus 13 Jbeta primers). Data came from immunoSEQ multiplex PCR; TCRdb stores just in-frame clones and leaves some out. The sample consists of under 200,000 clones, around 80% of them appearing once. Worth noting for this clone: Its antigen remains unknown.

Study results and limitations: Most TCR sequences proved rare, with some public TCRs found in many donors. In a later analysis, an Asian-associated ancestry cluster reportedly showed fewer N-insertions than the approximately 640-donor mean. It emerged from a later analysis that several of the most significant clusters appeared to be linked to common viral pathogens. Later work associated 17,000 or so TCR beta sequences with HLA alleles at 0.05 false discovery rate.

The receptor was derived from a woman in her 50s in good health and CMV-seronegative. Sample: PBMCs. The chain recombines TRBV7-9 with TRBJ2-4; possibly TRBD1 for D (7 bases). CDR3: CASRHLEGALNIQYF. The CDR3 DNA follows: TGTGCCAGCAGACACCTGGAGGGGGCTCTAAACATTCAGTACTTC. The entire variable domain, with the rest obtained from reference TRBV7-9 and TRBJ2-4, is as follows: DTGVSQNPRHKITKRGQNVTFRCDPISEHNRLYWYRQTLGQGPEFLTYFQNEAQLEKSRLLSDRFSAERPKGSFSTLEIQRTEQGDSAMYLCASRHLEGALNIQYFGAGTRLSVL.